The source of this T cell receptor (beta chain) is a study of shared clonotypes between healthy human individuals. With regard to this clone: Its antigen is as yet unknown. The germline gene is not matched at one end of the junction; a read error may be the cause.

Profiled with immunoSEQ multiplex PCR; TCRdb holds only in-frame clones, not every one. The data show fewer than 850,000 clones, around 96% seen once. Germline V gives CDR1 SNHLY, CDR2 FYNNEI. CDR3 size: 14 residues. Overall study findings and caveats: How much donors shared clonotypes was expected to be affected by sequencing depth.

The naive CD8 subset, CD45RO-negative cells positively selected for CCR7, excluded terminally differentiated effector memory CD45RA+ cells. The TCR comes from a man aged 25 to 45 in good health. The gene calls are TRBV2 and TRBJ2-7; no definite D call. The sequenced sample was naive CD8+ T cells sorted from blood. The CDR3 DNA follows: TGTGCCAGCAATGAATGGACGGATACCTACGAGCAGTACTTC. It translates to CASNEWTDTYEQYF.